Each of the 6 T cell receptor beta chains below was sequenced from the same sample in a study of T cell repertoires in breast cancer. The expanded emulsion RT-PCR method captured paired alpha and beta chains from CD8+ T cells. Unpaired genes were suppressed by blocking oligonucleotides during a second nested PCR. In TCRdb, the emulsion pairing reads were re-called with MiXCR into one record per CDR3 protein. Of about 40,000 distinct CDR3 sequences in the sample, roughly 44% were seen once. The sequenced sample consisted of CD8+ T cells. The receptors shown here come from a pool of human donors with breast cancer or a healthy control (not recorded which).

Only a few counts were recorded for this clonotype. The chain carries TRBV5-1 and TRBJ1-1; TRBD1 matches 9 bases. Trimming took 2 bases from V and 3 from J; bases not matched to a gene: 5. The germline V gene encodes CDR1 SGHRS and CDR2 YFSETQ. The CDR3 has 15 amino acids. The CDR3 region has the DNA TGCGCCAGCAGCTTATACAGGGGGCAGGACACTGAAGCTTTCTTT. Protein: CASSLYRGQDTEAFF.

CDR3 DNA: TGTGCCTCGATGGGGGAGAACACTGAAGCTTTCTTT. Translation gives CASMGENTEAFF. This sequence joins TRBV30 and TRBJ1-1; tentative D call: TRBD1 (5 bases). Trimming pared 7 bases from V and 1 base from J, leaving 10 bases between. Looked up from germline, CDR1 is GTSNPN and CDR2 is SVGIG (reference sequence). The CDR3 has 12 amino acids. The full variable domain, completed using reference TRBV30 and TRBJ1-1, is SQTIHQWPATLVQPVGSPLSLECTVEGTSNPNLYWYRQAAGRGLQLLFYSVGIGQISSEVPQNLSASRPQDRQFILSSKKLLLSDSGFYLCASMGENTEAFFGQGTRLTVV.

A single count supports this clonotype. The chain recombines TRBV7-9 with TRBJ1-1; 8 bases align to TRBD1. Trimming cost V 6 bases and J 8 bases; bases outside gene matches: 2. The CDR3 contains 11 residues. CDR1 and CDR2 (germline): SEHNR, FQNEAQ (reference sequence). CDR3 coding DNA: TGTGCCAGCAGTCGACAGGGGGAAGCTTTCTTT. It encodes CASSRQGEAFF.

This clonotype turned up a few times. CDR3 DNA sequence: TGTGCCAGCAGCCCCCGGACAGGGTTTAATGAGCAGTTCTTC. Translated, it gives CASSPRTGFNEQFF. The genes are TRBV7-9 and TRBJ2-1; 8 bases map to TRBD1. The V gene end was trimmed by 5 bases and the J gene end by 7 bases; junction bases not matched to a gene: 7. Germline V gives CDR1 SEHNR, CDR2 FQNEAQ (reference sequence). The CDR3 sequence is 14 residues long.

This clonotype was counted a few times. CDR3 sequence: CASSPSEGTDTQYF. In DNA form, the CDR3 reads TGTGCCAGCTCACCATCCGAGGGGACGGATACGCAGTATTTT. The chain couples TRBV18 to TRBJ2-3; D is possibly TRBD1 or TRBD2 (5 bases each). Germline values: CDR1 KGHSH, CDR2 LQKENI. V shed 2 bases and J shed 6 bases, with 12 bases lying between them. This CDR3 spans 14 amino acids.

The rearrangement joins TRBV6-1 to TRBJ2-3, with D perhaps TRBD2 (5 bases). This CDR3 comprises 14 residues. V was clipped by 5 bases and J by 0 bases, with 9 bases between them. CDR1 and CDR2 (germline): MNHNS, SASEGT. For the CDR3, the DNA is TGTGCCAGCAGTTTCACGGGAAGCACAGATACGCAGTATTTT. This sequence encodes CASSFTGSTDTQYF.